This T cell receptor beta chain appears in the sequencing data of a study of cytomegalovirus exposure and HLA in healthy donors. Notes on the study in general: A later analysis reportedly found that, within productive TCRs, an Asian-associated ancestry cluster had fewer N-insertions than the mean observed across the approximately 700 donors. Reports indicated that the classifier achieved high specificity and sensitivity in diagnosing cytomegalovirus status. A later analysis found most CMV-associated TCR beta chains apparently HLA-restricted. Roughly even sequencing depth across donors was the assumption behind the presence/absence analyses.

With 60 Vbeta and 13 Jbeta primers, the PCR was carried out. Here immunoSEQ multiplex PCR was the method, and the copy in TCRdb shows in-frame clones only, minus some. The sample carries under 200,000 clones, 77% recorded once. Concerning this clone itself: Its target is unknown.

Germline V CDR1 and CDR2: MDHEN, SYDVKM. V lost 5 bases, J lost 2 bases, and 9 bases lay in between. The CDR3 length is 13 residues. Sample: PBMCs. This receptor was identified in a woman aged 40 to 49 in good health and CMV-seropositive. The rearrangement uses TRBV28 and TRBJ2-5; possibly TRBD1 for D (6 bases). CDR3 region: CASSKGEQETQYF. The CDR3 DNA reads as TGTGCCAGCAGTAAGGGGGAACAAGAGACCCAGTACTTC.